One and the same sample provided the 30 T cell receptor beta chains below, sequenced in a study of Graves' ophthalmopathy and Graves' hyperthyroidism. RNA transcripts were the template, and TCR beta CDR3 regions were amplified from them. HTBI-primed RT-PCR formed the first round, and a multiplex PCR formed the second. TCRdb called the multiplex PCR reads again in MiXCR, with one record for every CDR3 protein. The sample lists approximately 500,000 distinct CDR3 sequences; roughly 14% were seen once. Sequences were obtained from blood. Source of these receptors: a woman aged 25 to 39 with Graves' ophthalmopathy.

At least ten counts were recorded for this clonotype. V and J are TRBV6-1 and TRBJ2-7; 8 bases are shared with TRBD1. From germline, CDR1 is MNHNS and CDR2 SASEGT. After removal of 3 bases from V and 3 bases from J, the junction contained 7 bases not matched to a gene. The CDR3 is 15 residues long. CDR3 DNA: TGTGCCAGCAGTGAGGGACAGGCCACGGACTACGAGCAGTACTTC. It encodes CASSEGQATDYEQYF.

This clonotype was seen many times. The chain is built from TRBV12-3 or TRBV12-4 and TRBJ1-5; D is perhaps TRBD1 (5 bases). The CDR3 is 14 residues long. The V end lost 7 bases, the J end lost 0 bases, and 10 bases lay between the germline ends. The CDR3 DNA reads TGTGCCAGCACTTCGGGACTTAGCAATCAGCCCCAGCATTTT. Encoded protein: CASTSGLSNQPQHF.

About this clonotype itself: A read error is likely, as this CDR3 ends without the conserved phenylalanine or tryptophan. The J gene is TRBJ2-2, the V gene TRBV14; TRBD1 matches 9 bases. V was clipped by 3 bases and J by 1 base; unmatched bases: 0. CDR1 SGHDN and CDR2 FVKESK come from the germline V gene. The CDR3 contains 15 residues. In DNA, the CDR3 is TGTGCCAGCAGCCAGGACAGGGGGAACACCGGGGAGCTGTTTTTG. Protein: CASSQDRGNTGELFL.

In its sample, this clonotype was seen many times. The J gene is TRBJ1-1, the V gene TRBV6-5; 8 nucleotides agree with TRBD1. V lost 7 bases and J lost 6; bases outside the gene matches: 7. The CDR3 extends over 13 amino acids. Germline CDR1 MNHEY, CDR2 SVGAGI. The CDR3 coding sequence is TGTGCCAGCACCGAGGACAGGGACGCTGAAGCTTTCTTT. Translating gives CASTEDRDAEAFF.

This clonotype was seen at least ten times. The genes are TRBV14 and TRBJ2-7; 11 bases align to TRBD2. Germline V gives CDR1 SGHDN, CDR2 FVKESK. The CDR3 contains 15 residues. Trimming at V came to 5 bases and at J to 4 bases, leaving 7 bases not matched to a gene. CDR3 in DNA: TGTGCCAGCAGCGTTCGACTAGCGGGATATTACGAGCAGTACTTC. Protein product: CASSVRLAGYYEQYF.

This clonotype was counted ten times or more. The chain employs TRBV20-1 and TRBJ1-1; 8 bases match TRBD1. This CDR3 comprises 15 residues. CDR1 DFQATT and CDR2 SNEGSKA come from the germline V gene (reference sequence). The V and J ends lost 2 bases and 3 bases, in that order; junction bases with no gene match: 8. The CDR3 DNA is TGCAGTGCTAGAAGAAATAGACAGGGGCACACTGAAGCTTTCTTT. Encoded protein: CSARRNRQGHTEAFF.

The chain recombines TRBV2 with TRBJ2-5, with 11 positions matching TRBD2. Trimming at V came to 4 bases and at J to 1 base, leaving 5 bases not matched to a gene. The CDR3 covers 16 residues. CDR1 and CDR2 (germline): SNHLY, FYNNEI. CDR3 DNA: TGTGCCAGCAGTGCCGGACTAGCGGGCCCCCAAGAGACCCAGTACTTC. As protein: CASSAGLAGPQETQYF.

There are many counts of this clonotype. The V call is TRBV6-5, the J call TRBJ1-1; no clear D gene. Germline V gene lookup returns CDR1 MNHEY and CDR2 SVGAGI. CDR3 length: 16 residues. Trimming cost V 4 bases and J 1 base, with 16 bases left between them. CDR3 loop: CASSSAQDLRNTEAFF. CDR3 DNA: TGTGCCAGCAGTTCGGCGCAGGACCTCCGGAACACTGAAGCTTTCTTT.

This clonotype was seen repeatedly, ten times or more. V gene TRBV12-3 or TRBV12-4 combines with J gene TRBJ2-7, with D uncertain. V was trimmed by 3 bases and J by 0 bases, leaving 15 bases between them. The CDR3 runs 16 residues. The CDR3 nucleotides read TGTGCCAGCAGTTTGATTGGTCAGAGAACCTCCTACGAGCAGTACTTC. Its protein product is CASSLIGQRTSYEQYF.

The rearrangement joins TRBV6-1 to TRBJ1-6; D is undetermined. Germline V gene data show CDR1 as MNHNS and CDR2 as SASEGT. V gave up 3 bases and J gave up 11 bases, with 14 bases separating them. There are 14 residues in the CDR3. The chain's CDR3 is CASSDGGRGAPLHF. CDR3 DNA sequence: TGTGCCAGCAGTGATGGAGGGAGAGGCGCACCCCTCCACTTT.

This clonotype has a count of ten or more. CDR3 sequence (DNA): TGTGCCAGCAGCCCCTGGGGGGGCGAAGAGACCCAGTACTTC. This codes for CASSPWGGEETQYF. The chain is built from TRBV11-3 and TRBJ2-5; TRBD2 might be the D (7 bases). Trimming took off 5 bases at V and 3 bases at J, with 13 bases between the two ends. The CDR3 runs to 14 residues. CDR1 is SGHNT and CDR2 is YENEEA in the germline V gene.

The chain recombines TRBV4-1 with TRBJ2-6; 8 nucleotides align to TRBD1. This CDR3 region has 17 residues. Trimming removed 5 bases from V and 4 bases from J; junction bases left unmatched: 10. In germline, CDR1 is MGHRA, CDR2 YSYEKL. The CDR3 DNA is TGCGCCAGCAGCAGAGGGACAGGCCTAGGGGGGGCCAACGTCCTGACTTTC. It is translated as CASSRGTGLGGANVLTF.

V usage is TRBV5-5 and J usage is TRBJ2-7; unclear D gene. V dropped 1 base and J dropped 3 bases, with 8 bases sitting between them. This CDR3 has 13 residues. The germline V gene encodes CDR1 SGHKS and CDR2 YYEKEE (reference sequence). CDR3 DNA: TGTGCCAGCAGCTTGCTTCCGGACTACGAGCAGTACTTC. Translating it yields CASSLLPDYEQYF. Complete variable domain (other parts from reference TRBV5-5 and TRBJ2-7): DAGVTQSPTHLIKTRGQQVTLRCSPISGHKSVSWYQQVLGQGPQFIFQYYEKEERGRGNFPDRFSARQFPNYSSELNVNALLLGDSALYLCASSLLPDYEQYFGPGTRLTVT.

The genes are TRBV12-3 or TRBV12-4 and TRBJ2-5; the match to TRBD2 covers 7 bases. The CDR3 totals 15 residues. V trimming: 6 bases; J trimming: 2 bases; junction bases outside the gene matches: 9. The CDR3 reads CASRLPAGVQETQYF. The CDR3 region has the DNA TGTGCCAGCAGACTACCCGCGGGGGTGCAAGAGACCCAGTACTTC.

This clonotype was counted ten times or more. This chain links TRBV11-2 with TRBJ1-6; D call uncertain. Germline CDR1 and CDR2: SGHAT and FQNNGV. The CDR3 loop spans 15 amino acids. With 0 bases removed from V and 7 bases from J, the gap between germline ends came to 10 bases. CDR3 protein: CASSLDPGRNSPLHF. CDR3 bases: TGTGCCAGCAGCTTAGATCCGGGCAGAAATTCACCCCTCCACTTT.

This clonotype was observed many times. The chain uses TRBV25-1 and TRBJ2-5; TRBD2 is a possible D gene (5 bases). Between the trimmed V and J ends, which lost 4 bases and 7 bases, there was a span of 22 bases. The CDR3 covers 16 residues. CDR1 and CDR2 from the germline V gene are MGHDK and SYGVNS. CDR3 protein: CASSAKGPGLRGTQYF. Here the CDR3 DNA reads TGTGCCAGCAGTGCAAAGGGTCCAGGCCTTCGGGGGACCCAGTACTTC.

This clonotype was counted many times. One end of the junction fails to match germline, which may point to a read error. J is TRBJ2-5 and V is TRBV28, with 8 bases matching TRBD2. The CDR3 runs to 15 residues. Germline V gene data show CDR1 as MDHEN and CDR2 as SYDVKM. The DNA for the CDR3 is TGTGCCAGCAGTTTATTGCGGGGGGCCGGGGCCCTAAGAGACTTC. This gives the protein CASSLLRGAGALRDF.

This clonotype appeared once. The rearrangement joins TRBV12-3 or TRBV12-4 to TRBJ1-1, with 7 bases aligning to TRBD1. The CDR3 runs 16 residues. The junction had 17 bases not matched to a gene; V was cut back by 6 bases and J by 7 bases. CDR3 in amino acids: CASSPSITGTAGEAFF. The CDR3 DNA is TGTGCCAGCAGCCCCTCAATTACCGGGACAGCAGGTGAAGCTTTCTTT.

This clonotype was observed at least ten times. The chain couples TRBV7-2 to TRBJ1-5; unclear D gene. Germline CDR1 reads SGHTA; CDR2 reads FQGNSA. This CDR3 contains 11 residues. Trimming stripped 5 bases from V and 10 bases from J, with 9 bases between. CDR3 loop: CASSTPGPQHF. CDR3 coding DNA: TGTGCCAGCAGCACCCCAGGTCCCCAGCATTTT.

The gene calls are TRBV12-3 or TRBV12-4 and TRBJ1-1; D is uncertain. V gave up 4 bases and J gave up 11 bases, with 17 bases separating them. The CDR3 consists of 13 residues. The CDR3 region is CASSSPTLGKAFF. In DNA, the CDR3 is TGTGCCAGCAGTTCCCCCACCCTGGGAAAGGCTTTCTTT.

This clonotype was detected a few times. This chain links TRBV2 with TRBJ2-3, with 7 bases fitting TRBD2. CDR1 SNHLY and CDR2 FYNNEI come from the germline V gene. The CDR3 length is 15 residues. The junction had 7 bases not matched to a gene; V was cut back by 6 bases and J by 1 base. CDR3 amino acids: CASRGGAHRTDTQYF. Written as DNA, the CDR3 is TGTGCCAGCAGGGGAGGGGCCCACCGCACAGATACGCAGTATTTT.

This clonotype was observed many times. The rearrangement links TRBV27 to TRBJ1-1; D not resolved. Germline V gene lookup returns CDR1 MNHEY and CDR2 SMNVEV (reference sequence). The ends were cut back, 3 bases at V and 1 base at J, with 6 bases in the middle. The CDR3 runs to 13 residues. The CDR3 nucleotides read TGTGCCAGCAGTTTTCGACCGAACACTGAAGCTTTCTTT. As protein: CASSFRPNTEAFF.

This clonotype was counted ten times or more. The CDR3 bases are TGTGCCAGCAGTGACCCCGGGGCAGACTATGGCTACACCTTC. Amino acid sequence: CASSDPGADYGYTF. The chain has TRBV28 and TRBJ1-2, with D perhaps TRBD1 (5 bases). Per germline, CDR1 MDHEN and CDR2 SYDVKM. V was pared by 5 bases and J by 3 bases, with 13 bases between. The CDR3 totals 14 residues.

In its sample, this clonotype was seen many times. The chain uses TRBV20-1 and TRBJ1-1; D is uncertain. Germline CDR1 reads DFQATT; CDR2 reads SNEGSKA (reference sequence). Trimming left V 5 bases short and J 3 bases short, with 10 bases between. This CDR3 has 12 residues. CDR3 loop: CSASLGYTEAFF. CDR3 nucleotide sequence: TGCAGTGCTTCTCTGGGGTACACTGAAGCTTTCTTT.

The rearrangement uses TRBV7-2 and TRBJ2-5; no firm D call. CDR1 and CDR2 from the germline V gene are SGHTA and FQGNSA. The CDR3 totals 16 residues. V lost 1 base, J lost 0 bases, and 12 bases lay in between. The CDR3 sequence: CASSLGVDPYQETQYF. The CDR3 DNA follows: TGTGCCAGCAGCTTAGGCGTAGACCCCTACCAAGAGACCCAGTACTTC.

This clonotype was counted ten times or more. The chain combines TRBV20-1 with TRBJ1-5; 8 nucleotides align to TRBD1. The ends lost 2 bases at V and 3 bases at J; junction bases unmatched: 9. This CDR3 has 16 residues. CDR1 is DFQATT, CDR2 SNEGSKA, per germline (reference sequence). As DNA, the CDR3 is TGCAGTGCTAGACCCTTGGACAGGGTAGACAATCAGCCCCAGCATTTT. This codes for CSARPLDRVDNQPQHF.

In this sample, this clonotype turned up a few times. This sequence joins TRBV30 and TRBJ1-5; D possibly corresponds to TRBD1 (5 bases). The V end lost 0 bases, the J end lost 10 bases, and 19 bases lay between the germline ends. Germline V lookup: CDR1 GTSNPN, CDR2 SVGIG (reference sequence). This CDR3 has 15 residues. The CDR3 nucleotides are TGTGCCTGGAGTGTACCCGGGACTGCGGGGCGACCCCAGCATTTT. Amino acids: CAWSVPGTAGRPQHF.

This clonotype occurred many times. V and J are TRBV7-2 and TRBJ1-5; 7 nucleotides line up with TRBD1. This CDR3 is built from 15 residues. Trimming at V came to 1 base and at J to 4 bases, leaving 4 bases not matched to a gene. Germline CDR1 SGHTA, CDR2 FQGNSA. CDR3: CASSLVGGQNQPQHF. CDR3 DNA sequence: TGTGCCAGCAGCTTAGTAGGGGGACAGAATCAGCCCCAGCATTTT.

This clonotype was seen many times. The rearrangement joins TRBV6-5 to TRBJ1-3; D not resolved. Germline CDR1 MNHEY, CDR2 SVGAGI. V was pared by 9 bases and J by 0 bases, with 6 bases between. The CDR3 totals 12 residues. The DNA of the CDR3 is TGTGCCAGTTCGAACTCTGGAAACACCATATATTTT. It specifies CASSNSGNTIYF.

This clonotype was observed a handful of times. The chain combines TRBV27 with TRBJ1-1, with D hard to call. The V end was cut by 2 bases, the J end by 6 bases, with 10 bases between. This CDR3 spans 13 amino acids. CDR1 MNHEY and CDR2 SMNVEV come from the germline V gene (reference sequence). CDR3 sequence: CASSLNRYAEAFF. The CDR3 region has the DNA TGTGCCAGCAGTTTAAATAGGTACGCTGAAGCTTTCTTT.